This note documents a single T cell receptor beta chain sequence. The data are from a study of blood T cell repertoires in COVID-19. Per the germline V gene, CDR1 is KGHDR and CDR2 is SFDVKD. Trimming cost V 4 bases and J 4 bases, with 9 bases left between them. The CDR3 has 13 amino acids. Clones were read by immunoSEQ multiplex PCR, and TCRdb kept only the in-frame ones, dropping some. The repertoire consists of around 260,000 clones, with about 88% occurring once and the leading ten covering roughly 4%. The V call is TRBV24-1, the J call TRBJ2-5; no clear D. Sequenced material: PBMCs or T cells enriched from blood (not recorded which). This receptor was taken from a man aged 25-40 years with acute COVID-19. CDR3: CATSEAAGETQYF. The CDR3 region has the DNA TGTGCCACCAGTGAGGCAGCAGGAGAGACCCAGTACTTC.